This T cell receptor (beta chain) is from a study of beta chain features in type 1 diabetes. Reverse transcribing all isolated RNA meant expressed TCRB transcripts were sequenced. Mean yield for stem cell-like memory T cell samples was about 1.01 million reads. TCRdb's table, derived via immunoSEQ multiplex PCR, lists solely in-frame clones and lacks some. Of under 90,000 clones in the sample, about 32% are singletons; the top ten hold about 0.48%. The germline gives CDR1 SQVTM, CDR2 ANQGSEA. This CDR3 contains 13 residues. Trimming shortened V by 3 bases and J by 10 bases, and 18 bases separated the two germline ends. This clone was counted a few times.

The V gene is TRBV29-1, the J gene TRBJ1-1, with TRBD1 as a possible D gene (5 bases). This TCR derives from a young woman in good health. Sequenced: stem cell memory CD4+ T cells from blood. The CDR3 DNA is TGCAGCGTTGAGGGGGGAATACTCGGGGGAGCTTTCTTT. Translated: CSVEGGILGGAFF.